What follows are 14 T cell receptor beta chains derived from one specimen sequenced in a study of cytomegalovirus exposure and HLA in healthy donors. Both 60 Vbeta primers and 13 Jbeta primers went into the PCR. Sequenced by immunoSEQ multiplex PCR; TCRdb stores in-frame clones only, minus some. The sample has roughly 120,000 clones; the top ten hold roughly 3.5%. The material sequenced was PBMCs. Receptors originate from a man aged 25 to 40 in good health and CMV-seronegative.

The chain is built from TRBV4-2 and TRBJ2-3, with a possible D match to TRBD2 (6 bases). V gave up 0 bases and J gave up 0 bases, with 19 bases separating them. CDR1 is LGHNA and CDR2 is YNFKEQ in the germline V gene. The CDR3 length is 19 residues. The CDR3 coding sequence is TGTGCCAGCAGCCAAGATCCGCTTTCGGAGGGGCCGAGCACAGATACGCAGTATTTT. The encoded protein is CASSQDPLSEGPSTDTQYF.

The rearrangement uses TRBV18 and TRBJ1-4, with a tentative D call TRBD1 (6 bases). This CDR3 region has 16 residues. Germline CDR1 and CDR2: KGHSH and LQKENI. The V and J ends lost 0 bases and 5 bases respectively, with 13 bases between them. Here the CDR3 reads CASSPPSTGKNEKLFF. In DNA, the CDR3 is TGTGCCAGCTCACCACCTAGCACAGGGAAAAATGAAAAACTGTTTTTT.

This chain uses TRBV19 with TRBJ1-5; 7 nucleotides match TRBD1. The V gene's germline CDR1 is LNHDA and CDR2 SQIVND (reference sequence). The length of the CDR3 is 17 residues. V lost 6 bases and J lost 5; bases outside the gene matches: 16. The CDR3 DNA sequence: TGTGCCAGTAGGGGCTGTCGATCGACAGGGTGGGATCAGCCCCAGCATTTT. Its translation: CASRGCRSTGWDQPQHF.

The chain combines TRBV7-2 with TRBJ1-3; weak D call: TRBD1 (5 bases). CDR1 and CDR2 from the germline V gene are SGHTA and FQGNSA. V lost 5 bases and J lost 0, with 11 bases in between. The CDR3 sequence is 15 residues long. The CDR3 DNA sequence: TGTGCCAGCAGCCTCCGCGGGGGCTCTGGAAACACCATATATTTT. Its protein product is CASSLRGGSGNTIYF.

The chain combines TRBV4-2 with TRBJ1-4; D is unresolved. CDR1 is LGHNA, CDR2 YNFKEQ, per germline. This CDR3 has 15 amino acids. Deletions cut 6 bases from V and 1 base from J, with 12 bases between. This chain's CDR3 is CASRETSVTNEKLFF. CDR3 sequence (DNA): TGTGCCAGCAGAGAAACGAGTGTAACTAATGAAAAACTGTTTTTT.

The rearrangement uses TRBV7-6 and TRBJ2-1; maybe TRBD1 (6 bases). This CDR3 region has 16 residues. Germline values: CDR1 SGHVS, CDR2 FNYEAQ. Trimming shortened V by 5 bases and J by 3 bases, and 17 bases separated the two germline ends. The CDR3 loop reads CASSPIGGTYYNEQFF. The CDR3 region has the DNA TGTGCCAGCAGCCCCATAGGTGGGACATACTACAATGAGCAGTTCTTC.

The V and J genes are TRBV6-5 and TRBJ2-7, with D perhaps matching TRBD1 (6 bases). V lost 9 bases and J 3 bases, leaving 15 bases between the germline ends. There are 13 residues in the CDR3. Germline assignment: CDR1 MNHEY and CDR2 SVGAGI. The CDR3 bases are TGTGCCAGTTACAGGGCCGCAGGCTACGAGCAGTACTTC. Translating gives CASYRAAGYEQYF.

J is TRBJ1-1 and V is TRBV27; possibly TRBD1 for D (5 bases). The CDR3 has 13 residues. Germline V gene data show CDR1 as MNHEY and CDR2 as SMNVEV (reference sequence). V was clipped by 3 bases and J by 5 bases, with 10 bases between them. Here the CDR3 reads CASSFGGGTEAFF. In nucleotides, the CDR3 is TGTGCCAGCAGTTTCGGGGGTGGAACTGAAGCTTTCTTT.

The chain carries TRBV6-1 and TRBJ2-7, with TRBD1 matching over 9 bases. The germline V gene has CDR1 MNHNS and CDR2 SASEGT. The CDR3 length is 14 residues. The junction had 8 bases not matched to a gene; V was cut back by 6 bases and J by 5 bases. CDR3 in DNA: TGTGCCAGCAGGCCTCGGGACAGGGTCCACGAGCAGTACTTC. Translated: CASRPRDRVHEQYF.

The genes are TRBV2 and TRBJ2-1; 9 bases align to TRBD2. This CDR3 region has 16 residues. The V segment lost 1 base and the J segment 7 bases; nucleotides outside the gene matches: 8. Per the germline V gene, CDR1 is SNHLY and CDR2 is FYNNEI. CDR3 bases: TGTGCCAGCAGTGAAGGGGGGCTAGCGGGGCGTAATGAGCAGTTCTTC. This codes for CASSEGGLAGRNEQFF.

This rearrangement joins TRBV2 to TRBJ2-7; a weak D match, TRBD1 (6 bases). The CDR3 is 12 amino acids. The germline V and J ends were trimmed by 9 bases and 1 base, with 10 bases remaining between them. Germline-derived CDR1 and CDR2 are SNHLY and FYNNEI. Here the CDR3 DNA reads TGTGCCAGTAGGACAGTTTCCTACGAGCAGTACTTC. Protein: CASRTVSYEQYF.

The J gene is TRBJ1-2, the V gene TRBV5-4; a possible D gene is TRBD1 (6 bases). The CDR3 is made up of 14 amino acids. The V end was cut by 4 bases, the J end by 7 bases, with 17 bases between. Germline V gives CDR1 SGHNT, CDR2 YYREEE (reference sequence). CDR3 residues: CASSPLGQRSGYTF. Written as DNA, the CDR3 is TGTGCCAGCAGCCCACTAGGACAGCGTAGTGGCTACACCTTC.

Turning to this clone: Other DNA sequences in the same sample also yield this CDR3. This chain joins TRBV7-3 and TRBJ2-1; D gene unclear. CDR1 is SGHTA and CDR2 is FQGTGA in the germline V gene. This CDR3 comprises 13 residues. V lost 2 bases and J lost 5, with 7 bases in between. The CDR3 DNA is TGTGCCAGCAGCTTAGGGCAGAACAATGAGCAGTTCTTC. Protein product: CASSLGQNNEQFF.

The rearrangement joins TRBV2 to TRBJ1-5, with 8 bases that match TRBD1. V lost 8 bases, J lost 7 bases, and 13 bases stayed unmatched. Germline V lookup: CDR1 SNHLY, CDR2 FYNNEI. This CDR3 has 15 amino acids. The CDR3 DNA follows: TGTGCCAGCTCGATCGGACAGGGAAGGTGGCAGCCCCAGCATTTT. Protein product: CASSIGQGRWQPQHF.